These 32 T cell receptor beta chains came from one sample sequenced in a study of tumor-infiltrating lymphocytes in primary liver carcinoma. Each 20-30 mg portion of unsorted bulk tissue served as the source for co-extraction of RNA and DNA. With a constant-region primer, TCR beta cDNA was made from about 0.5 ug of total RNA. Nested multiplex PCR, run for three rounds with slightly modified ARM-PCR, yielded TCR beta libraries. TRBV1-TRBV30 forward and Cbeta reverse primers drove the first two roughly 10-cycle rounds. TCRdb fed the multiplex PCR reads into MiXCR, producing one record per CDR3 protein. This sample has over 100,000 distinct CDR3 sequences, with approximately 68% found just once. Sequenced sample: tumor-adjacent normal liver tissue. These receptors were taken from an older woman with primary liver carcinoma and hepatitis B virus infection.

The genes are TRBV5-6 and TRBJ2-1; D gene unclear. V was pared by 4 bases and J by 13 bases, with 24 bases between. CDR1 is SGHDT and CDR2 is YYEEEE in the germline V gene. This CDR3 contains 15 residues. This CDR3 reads CASSQRVVAKNIQFF. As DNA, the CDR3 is TGTGCCAGCAGCCAACGGGTGGTAGCCAAAAACATTCAGTTCTTC.

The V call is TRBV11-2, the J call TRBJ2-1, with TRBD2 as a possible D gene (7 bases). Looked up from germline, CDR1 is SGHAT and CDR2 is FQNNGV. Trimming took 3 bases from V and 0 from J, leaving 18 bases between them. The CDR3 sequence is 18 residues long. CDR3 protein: CASSLGGPGPNSYNEQFF. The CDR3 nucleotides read TGTGCCAGCAGCTTGGGGGGGCCAGGACCGAACTCCTACAATGAGCAGTTCTTC.

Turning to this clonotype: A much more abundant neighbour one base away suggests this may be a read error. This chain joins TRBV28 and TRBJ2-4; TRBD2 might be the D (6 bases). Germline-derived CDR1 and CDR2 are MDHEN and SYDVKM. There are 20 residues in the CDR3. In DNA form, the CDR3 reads TGTGTCAGCAGTCCCCTAGGCCAAACTAGCATCGTAGGGTCCAAAAACATTCAGTACTTC. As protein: CVSSPLGQTSIVGSKNIQYF. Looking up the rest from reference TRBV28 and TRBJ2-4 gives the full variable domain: DVKVTQSSRYLVKRTGEKVFLECVQDMDHENMFWYRQDPGLGLRLIYFSYDVKMKEKGDIPEGYSVSREKKERFSLILESASTNQTSMYLCVSSPLGQTSIVGSKNIQYFGAGTRLSVL.

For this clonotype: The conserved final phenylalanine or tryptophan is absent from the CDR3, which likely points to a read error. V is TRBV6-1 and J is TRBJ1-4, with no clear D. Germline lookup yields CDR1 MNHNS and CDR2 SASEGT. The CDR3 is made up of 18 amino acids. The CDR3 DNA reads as TGTGCCAGCAGTGAACGTCCACAAACTACTACAACTGATGAAAAACTGTTTTCT. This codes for CASSERPQTTTTDEKLFS.

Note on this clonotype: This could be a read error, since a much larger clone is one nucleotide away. For the CDR3, the DNA is TGTGCCTGGAACAGCGGATTCAATCAGCCCCAGCATTTT. Residues: CAWNSGFNQPQHF. The rearrangement uses TRBV30 and TRBJ1-5; D uncertain. Germline lookup yields CDR1 GTSNPN and CDR2 SVGIG (reference sequence). V dropped 4 bases and J dropped 3 bases, with 10 bases sitting between them. CDR3 length equals 13 residues.

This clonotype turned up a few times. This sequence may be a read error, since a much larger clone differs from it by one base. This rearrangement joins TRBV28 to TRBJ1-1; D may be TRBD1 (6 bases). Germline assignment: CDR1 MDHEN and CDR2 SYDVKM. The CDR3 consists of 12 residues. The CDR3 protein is CASTGQNTEASF. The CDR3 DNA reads TGTGCCAGCACAGGACAGAACACTGAAGCTTCCTTT.

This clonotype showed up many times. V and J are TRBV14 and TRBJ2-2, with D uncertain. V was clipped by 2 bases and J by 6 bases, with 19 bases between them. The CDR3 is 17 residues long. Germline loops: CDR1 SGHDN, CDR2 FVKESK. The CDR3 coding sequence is TGTGCCAGCAGCCAATATACCCGGAACGCTAGATCCGGGGAGCTGTTTTTT. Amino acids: CASSQYTRNARSGELFF.

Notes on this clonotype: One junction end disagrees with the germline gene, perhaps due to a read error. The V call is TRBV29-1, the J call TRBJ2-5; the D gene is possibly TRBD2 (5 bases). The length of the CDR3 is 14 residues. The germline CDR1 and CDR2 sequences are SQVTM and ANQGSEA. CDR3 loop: CSVSVWSIGETQYF. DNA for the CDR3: TGCAGCGTTTCCGTGTGGTCTATTGGGGAGACCCAATACTTC.

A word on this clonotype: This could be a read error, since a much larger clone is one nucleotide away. The CDR3 DNA reads as TGTGCCAGCAGTTCCCAGGGGGGTAGCGGGCCTCCCTACGACCAGTACTTC. The encoded protein is CASSSQGGSGPPYDQYF. V is TRBV28 and J is TRBJ2-7; the D call may be TRBD1 or TRBD2 (7 bases each). There are 17 residues in the CDR3. The germline CDR1 and CDR2 sequences are MDHEN and SYDVKM.

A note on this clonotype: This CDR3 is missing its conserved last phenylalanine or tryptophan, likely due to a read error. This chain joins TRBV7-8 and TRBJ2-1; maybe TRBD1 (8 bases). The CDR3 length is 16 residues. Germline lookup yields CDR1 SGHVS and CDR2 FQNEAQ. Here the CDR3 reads CASSFGGDRRYYEQFS. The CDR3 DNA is TGTGCCAGCAGCTTTGGGGGGGACAGGCGCTACTATGAGCAGTTCTCC.

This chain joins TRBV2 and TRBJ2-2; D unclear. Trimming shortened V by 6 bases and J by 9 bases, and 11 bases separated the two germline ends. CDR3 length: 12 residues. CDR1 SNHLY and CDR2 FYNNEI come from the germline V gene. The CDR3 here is CASRGSARELFF. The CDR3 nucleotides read TGTGCCAGCAGGGGTTCTGCCAGGGAGCTGTTTTTT.

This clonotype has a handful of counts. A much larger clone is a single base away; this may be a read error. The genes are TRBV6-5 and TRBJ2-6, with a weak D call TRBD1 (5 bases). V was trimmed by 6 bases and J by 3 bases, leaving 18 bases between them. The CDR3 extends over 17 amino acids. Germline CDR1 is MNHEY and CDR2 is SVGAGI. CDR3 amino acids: CASSVRVWGYGANVLTF. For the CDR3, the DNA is TGTGCCAGCAGCGTCCGGGTGTGGGGCTATGGGGCCAACGTCCTGACTTTC.

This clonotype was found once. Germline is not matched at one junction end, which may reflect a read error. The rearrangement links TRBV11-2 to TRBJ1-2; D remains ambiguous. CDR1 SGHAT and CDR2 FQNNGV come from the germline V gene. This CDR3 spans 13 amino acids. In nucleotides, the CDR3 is TGTGCCAACAGATCGACCCATAACTGTGGCTACACCTTC. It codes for CANRSTHNCGYTF. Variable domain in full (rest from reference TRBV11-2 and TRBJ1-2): EAGVAQSPRYKIIEKRQSVAFWCNPISGHATLYWYQQILGQGPKLLIQFQNNGVVDDSQLPKDRFSAERLKGVDSTLKIQPAKLEDSAVYLCANRSTHNCGYTFGSGTRLTVV.

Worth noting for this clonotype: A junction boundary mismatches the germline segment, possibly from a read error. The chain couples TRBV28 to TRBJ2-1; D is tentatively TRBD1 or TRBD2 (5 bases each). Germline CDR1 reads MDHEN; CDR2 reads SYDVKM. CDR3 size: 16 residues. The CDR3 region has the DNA TGTGCCGGCAGTTGGGACCAAAAGAGCTCCTACATTGAGCAGTTCTTC. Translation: CAGSWDQKSSYIEQFF.

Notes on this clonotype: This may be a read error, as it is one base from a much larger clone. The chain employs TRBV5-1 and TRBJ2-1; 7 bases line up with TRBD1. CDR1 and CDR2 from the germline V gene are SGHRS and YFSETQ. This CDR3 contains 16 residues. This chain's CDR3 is CASSLQGDDGYNKQFF. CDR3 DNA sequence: TGCGCCAGCAGCTTGCAGGGGGATGATGGCTACAATAAGCAGTTCTTC.

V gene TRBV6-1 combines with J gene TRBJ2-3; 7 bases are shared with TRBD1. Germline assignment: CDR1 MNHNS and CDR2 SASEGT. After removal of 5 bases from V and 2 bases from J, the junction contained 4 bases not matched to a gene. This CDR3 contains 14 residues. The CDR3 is CASSLTGHTDTQYF. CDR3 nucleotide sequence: TGTGCCAGCAGTCTGACAGGGCACACAGATACGCAGTATTTT.

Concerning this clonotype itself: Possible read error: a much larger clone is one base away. The CDR3 loop is CTSSKDRLNEKLFF. Here the CDR3 DNA reads TGTACCAGCAGCAAAGACAGGCTTAATGAAAAACTGTTTTTT. The chain has TRBV7-8 and TRBJ1-4; tentatively, D is TRBD1 (6 bases). The CDR3 is 14 amino acids. Germline lookup yields CDR1 SGHVS and CDR2 FQNEAQ.

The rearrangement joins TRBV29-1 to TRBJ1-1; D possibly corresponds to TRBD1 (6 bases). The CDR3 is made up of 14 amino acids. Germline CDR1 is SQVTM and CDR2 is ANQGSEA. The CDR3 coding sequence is TGCATCGTCGTTAGCACAAGGGGGGACACTGAAGCTTTCTTT. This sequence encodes CIVVSTRGDTEAFF.

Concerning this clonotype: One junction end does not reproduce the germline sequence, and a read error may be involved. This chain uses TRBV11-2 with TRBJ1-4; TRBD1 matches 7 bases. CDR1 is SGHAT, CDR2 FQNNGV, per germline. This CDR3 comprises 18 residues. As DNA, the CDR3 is TGTCCCAGCAGCTTAAGCGTCCGGACAGGTCAGACTAATGAAAAACAGTTTTTT. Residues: CPSSLSVRTGQTNEKQFF.

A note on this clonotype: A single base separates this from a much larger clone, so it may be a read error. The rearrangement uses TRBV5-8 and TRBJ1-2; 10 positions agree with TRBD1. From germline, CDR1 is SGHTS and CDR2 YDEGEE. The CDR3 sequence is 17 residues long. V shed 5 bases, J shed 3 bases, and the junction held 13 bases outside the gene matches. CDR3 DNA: TGTGCCAGCAGACCTTGCCCGGGACAGGGGATGGACTATGGCTACACCTTC. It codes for CASRPCPGQGMDYGYTF.

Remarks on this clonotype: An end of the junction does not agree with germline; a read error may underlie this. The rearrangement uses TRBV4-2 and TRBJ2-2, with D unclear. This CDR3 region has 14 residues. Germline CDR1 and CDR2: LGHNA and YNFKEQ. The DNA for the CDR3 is TGTGCTAGCAGTCCGAGCAGGTCTCCCGGGGAGCTGTTTTTT. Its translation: CASSPSRSPGELFF.

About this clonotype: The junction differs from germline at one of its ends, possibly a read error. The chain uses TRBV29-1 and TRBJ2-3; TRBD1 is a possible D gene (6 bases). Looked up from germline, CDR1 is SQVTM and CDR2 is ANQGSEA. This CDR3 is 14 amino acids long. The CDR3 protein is CSVGEQGASDTQFF. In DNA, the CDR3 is TGCAGCGTTGGGGAACAGGGTGCATCAGATACGCAGTTTTTT.

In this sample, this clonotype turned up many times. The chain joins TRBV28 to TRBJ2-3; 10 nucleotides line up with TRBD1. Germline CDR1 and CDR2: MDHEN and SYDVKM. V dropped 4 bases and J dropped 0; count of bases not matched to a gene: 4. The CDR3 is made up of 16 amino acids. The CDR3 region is CASSSRQGASTDTQYF. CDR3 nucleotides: TGTGCCAGCAGTTCCCGACAGGGGGCCAGCACAGATACGCAGTATTTT. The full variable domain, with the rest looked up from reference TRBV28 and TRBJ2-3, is DVKVTQSSRYLVKRTGEKVFLECVQDMDHENMFWYRQDPGLGLRLIYFSYDVKMKEKGDIPEGYSVSREKKERFSLILESASTNQTSMYLCASSSRQGASTDTQYFGPGTRLTVL.

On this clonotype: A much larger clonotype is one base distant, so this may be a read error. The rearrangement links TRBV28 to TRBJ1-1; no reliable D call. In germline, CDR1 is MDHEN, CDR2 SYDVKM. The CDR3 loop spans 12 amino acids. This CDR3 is CASSLGRGKALF. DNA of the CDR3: TGTGCCAGCAGTTTAGGGCGGGGAAAGGCTCTCTTT.

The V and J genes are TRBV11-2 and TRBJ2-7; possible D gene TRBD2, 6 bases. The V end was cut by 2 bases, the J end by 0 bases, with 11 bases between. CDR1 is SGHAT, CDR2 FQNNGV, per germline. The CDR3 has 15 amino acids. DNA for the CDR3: TGTGCCAGCAGCTTATTTAGCGGTTACTCCTACGAGCAGTACTTC. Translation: CASSLFSGYSYEQYF.

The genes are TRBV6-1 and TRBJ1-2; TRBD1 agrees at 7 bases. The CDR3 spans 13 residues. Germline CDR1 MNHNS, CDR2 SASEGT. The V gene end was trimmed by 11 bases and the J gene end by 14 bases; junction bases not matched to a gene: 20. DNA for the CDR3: TGTGCCGCCCGGGACAGAATACCCCTATCCTTTACCTTC. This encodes CAARDRIPLSFTF.

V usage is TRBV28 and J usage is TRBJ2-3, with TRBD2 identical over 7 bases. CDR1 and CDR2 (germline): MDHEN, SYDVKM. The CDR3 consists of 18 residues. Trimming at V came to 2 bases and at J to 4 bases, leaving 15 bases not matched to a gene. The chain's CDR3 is CASSLPTNGRVGPDTQYF. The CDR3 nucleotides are TGTGCCAGCAGTTTACCGACTAATGGGAGGGTTGGGCCAGATACGCAGTATTTT.

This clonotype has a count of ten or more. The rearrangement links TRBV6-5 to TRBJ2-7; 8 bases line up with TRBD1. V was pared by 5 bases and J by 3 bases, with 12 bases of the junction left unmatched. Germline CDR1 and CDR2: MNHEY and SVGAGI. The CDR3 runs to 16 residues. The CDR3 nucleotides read TGTGCCAGCAGTCCCCGGACAGGGAGAAACCTCTACGAGCAGTACTTC. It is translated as CASSPRTGRNLYEQYF.

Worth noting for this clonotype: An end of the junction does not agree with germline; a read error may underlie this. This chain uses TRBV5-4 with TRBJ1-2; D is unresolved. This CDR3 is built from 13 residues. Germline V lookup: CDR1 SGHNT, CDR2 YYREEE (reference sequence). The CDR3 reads CANSLELDRMRTF. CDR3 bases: TGTGCCAACAGCTTGGAGTTAGATCGGATGAGAACCTTC. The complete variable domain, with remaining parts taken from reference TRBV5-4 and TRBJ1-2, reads ETGVTQSPTHLIKTRGQQVTLRCSSQSGHNTVSWYQQALGQGPQFIFQYYREEENGRGNFPPRFSGLQFPNYSSELNVNALELDDSALYLCANSLELDRMRTFGSGTRLTVV.

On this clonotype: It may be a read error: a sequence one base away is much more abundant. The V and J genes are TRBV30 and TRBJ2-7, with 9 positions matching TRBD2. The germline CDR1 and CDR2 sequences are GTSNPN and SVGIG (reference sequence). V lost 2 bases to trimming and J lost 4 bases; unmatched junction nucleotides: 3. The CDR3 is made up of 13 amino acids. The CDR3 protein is CAWSIAGVYEQYF. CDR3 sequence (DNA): TGTGCCTGGAGTATAGCGGGAGTGTACGAGCAGTACTTC.

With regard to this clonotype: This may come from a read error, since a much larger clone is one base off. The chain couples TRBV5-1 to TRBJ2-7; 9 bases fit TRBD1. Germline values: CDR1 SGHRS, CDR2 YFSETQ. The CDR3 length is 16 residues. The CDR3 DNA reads TGCGCCAGCAGCCCATCAACAGGGGGCACTCCCAGGGAGCTGTACTTC. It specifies CASSPSTGGTPRELYF.

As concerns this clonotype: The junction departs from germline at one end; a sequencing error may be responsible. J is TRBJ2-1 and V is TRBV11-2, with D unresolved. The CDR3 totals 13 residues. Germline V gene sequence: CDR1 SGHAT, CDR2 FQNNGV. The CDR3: CASSLGRYNEQFF. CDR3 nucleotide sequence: TGTGCCAGCAGCTTAGGAAGGTACAATGAACAGTTCTTC.